One sample yielded the 31 T cell receptor beta chains listed below, sequenced in a study of beta chain features in type 1 diabetes. The sequenced template was cDNA made from the entire isolated RNA. Sequenced by immunoSEQ multiplex PCR; TCRdb stores in-frame clones only, minus some. The table lists around 650,000 clones, around 11% of them singletons. The antigens of these receptors remain unknown. Study-wide results and caveats: Moderate but significant shortening of TCRB CDR3s was recorded in all four CD4+ subsets from Type 1 diabetes patients.

What was sequenced was naive CD4+ T cells from blood. Receptor source: a man aged 30 to 39 with type 1 diabetes.

This clone was observed a few times. This CDR3 reads CASSLAGTDYNSPLHF. CDR3 DNA sequence: TGTGCCAGCAGCCTCGCCGGGACGGATTATAATTCACCCCTCCACTTT. This rearrangement joins TRBV4-2 to TRBJ1-6, with D maybe TRBD1 (5 bases). The CDR3 has 16 residues. The V end was cut by 4 bases, the J end by 4 bases, with 14 bases between. The germline V gene has CDR1 LGHNA and CDR2 YNFKEQ.

In DNA form, the CDR3 reads TGTGCCAGCAGTAGGACAGGAATAGGCCAAGAGACCCAGTACTTC. Amino acids: CASSRTGIGQETQYF. The chain employs TRBV28 and TRBJ2-5, with 7 bases that match TRBD1. Germline assignment: CDR1 MDHEN and CDR2 SYDVKM. This CDR3 is built from 15 residues. V lost 5 bases to trimming and J lost 1 base; unmatched junction nucleotides: 7.

The table lists this clone with a few counts. The rearrangement joins TRBV5-4 to TRBJ1-2; TRBD1 agrees at 7 bases. The germline gives CDR1 SGHNT, CDR2 YYREEE (reference sequence). V gave up 4 bases and J gave up 1 base; unmatched junction bases: 4. The CDR3 consists of 14 residues. For the CDR3, the DNA is TGTGCCAGCAGCACAAGGGACAGTAACTATGGCTACACCTTC. It yields the protein CASSTRDSNYGYTF.

This clone was observed a few times. This rearrangement joins TRBV19 to TRBJ1-5, with unresolved D. Germline CDR1 is LNHDA and CDR2 is SQIVND (reference sequence). This CDR3 has 13 residues. The V gene lost 4 bases and the J gene lost 6 bases, with 10 bases spanning the gap. For the CDR3, the DNA is TGTGCCAGTAGTAGGCAGAACCCTCAGCCCCAGCATTTT. This translates into CASSRQNPQPQHF.

V and J are TRBV7-3 and TRBJ2-2; no reliable D call. Germline CDR1 SGHTA, CDR2 FQGTGA. Trimming took 3 bases from V and 3 from J, leaving 14 bases between them. The CDR3 has 16 amino acids. CDR3 in amino acids: CASSFRGKFDTGELFF. The CDR3 nucleotides are TGTGCCAGCAGCTTTAGAGGAAAGTTCGACACCGGGGAGCTGTTTTTT.

The V gene is TRBV5-1, the J gene TRBJ2-3; a possible D gene is TRBD2 (6 bases). V was clipped by 5 bases and J by 1 base, with 17 bases between them. Germline V gene lookup returns CDR1 SGHRS and CDR2 YFSETQ. The CDR3 extends over 16 amino acids. The CDR3 DNA follows: TGCGCCAGCAGTCCCGAGGAGGCGGGACGCACAGATACGCAGTATTTT. Translation: CASSPEEAGRTDTQYF.

This clone has just a few counts. The rearrangement joins TRBV6-5 to TRBJ2-7, with TRBD1 matching 8 bases. The CDR3 extends over 14 amino acids. The germline V gene encodes CDR1 MNHEY and CDR2 SVGAGI. Germline trimming cut 6 bases from V and 2 bases from J; bases unmatched to any gene: 6. This chain's CDR3 is CASSRTGLTYEQYF. CDR3 DNA sequence: TGTGCCAGCAGCCGGACAGGGTTGACCTACGAGCAGTACTTC.

The chain recombines TRBV6-5 with TRBJ2-5, with TRBD2 as a possible D gene (5 bases). V lost 0 bases to trimming and J lost 1 base, with 12 bases between them. The CDR3 has 16 amino acids. From germline, CDR1 is MNHEY and CDR2 SVGAGI. CDR3 loop: CASSYSQPRAQETQYF. DNA for the CDR3: TGTGCCAGCAGTTACTCGCAGCCGCGGGCCCAAGAGACCCAGTACTTC.

The chain's CDR3 is CASSPPGAGANVLTF. CDR3 nucleotide sequence: TGTGCCAGCAGTCCCCCGGGGGCTGGGGCCAACGTCCTGACTTTC. This sequence joins TRBV28 and TRBJ2-6; D is perhaps TRBD2 (6 bases). Deletions cut 5 bases from V and 2 bases from J, with 10 bases between. Germline V gives CDR1 MDHEN, CDR2 SYDVKM. CDR3 length: 15 amino acids.

The V gene is TRBV13, the J gene TRBJ2-5, with TRBD2 identical over 10 bases. The CDR3 totals 14 residues. Losses at the gene ends were 5 bases for V and 1 base for J; bases not matched to a gene: 1. Germline values: CDR1 PRHDT, CDR2 FYEKMQ (reference sequence). CDR3 coding DNA: TGTGCCAGCAGCCTAGCGGGGGCCCAAGAGACCCAGTACTTC. Amino acid sequence: CASSLAGAQETQYF.

This clone was observed a handful of times. The rearrangement joins TRBV14 to TRBJ2-2; D unclear. Trimming left V 1 base short and J 4 bases short, with 4 bases between. Germline V gene lookup returns CDR1 SGHDN and CDR2 FVKESK. The CDR3 totals 13 residues. The CDR3 loop reads CASSQGGTGELFF. CDR3 nucleotide sequence: TGTGCCAGCAGCCAAGGGGGCACCGGGGAGCTGTTTTTT.

V and J are TRBV7-3 and TRBJ2-3; 8 bases agree with TRBD2. The CDR3 extends over 14 amino acids. V lost 1 base and J lost 4; bases outside the gene matches: 1. Germline V CDR1 and CDR2: SGHTA, FQGTGA. The DNA for the CDR3 is TGTGCCAGCAGCTTAAGCGGGGGGCCAGATACGCAGTATTTT. This sequence encodes CASSLSGGPDTQYF.

The V call is TRBV13, the J call TRBJ1-1; no firm D call. Trimming stripped 4 bases from V and 5 bases from J, with 5 bases between. This CDR3 has 11 amino acids. Germline CDR1 reads PRHDT; CDR2 reads FYEKMQ (reference sequence). CDR3 bases: TGTGCCAGCAGCTGGGCGACTGAAGCTTTCTTT. This codes for CASSWATEAFF.

This clone has more than one count but fewer than ten. The chain joins TRBV6-6 to TRBJ1-2, with 10 bases identical to TRBD1. The CDR3 contains 14 residues. Germline V gene data show CDR1 as MNHNY and CDR2 as SVGAGI (reference sequence). V lost 5 bases and J lost 6; bases outside the gene matches: 6. Here the CDR3 DNA reads TGTGCCAGCAGTGTGGGACAGGGGATCGATGGCTACACCTTC. Encoded protein: CASSVGQGIDGYTF.

This chain joins TRBV30 and TRBJ2-1; 9 bases match TRBD2. CDR3 length equals 15 residues. V gave up 3 bases and J gave up 6 bases; unmatched junction bases: 9. Per germline, CDR1 GTSNPN and CDR2 SVGIG (reference sequence). CDR3 in DNA: TGTGCCTGGAGGAGCGGGACTAGCCGAGGCAATGAGCAGTTCTTC. It is translated as CAWRSGTSRGNEQFF.

The chain couples TRBV28 to TRBJ2-1; D unresolved. Germline values: CDR1 MDHEN, CDR2 SYDVKM. Trimming took off 10 bases at V and 2 bases at J, with 15 bases between the two ends. CDR3 length: 14 residues. The CDR3 is CATYPGSTYNEQFF. Written as DNA, the CDR3 is TGTGCCACCTACCCAGGATCCACCTACAATGAGCAGTTCTTC.

This chain uses TRBV19 with TRBJ1-5; D unclear. Trimming pared 5 bases from V and 0 bases from J, leaving 14 bases between. Germline assignment: CDR1 LNHDA and CDR2 SQIVND (reference sequence). CDR3 size: 16 residues. The DNA for the CDR3 is TGTGCCAGTAGTCCTAGGTACCAGCTTAGCAATCAGCCCCAGCATTTT. Amino acid sequence: CASSPRYQLSNQPQHF.

The chain combines TRBV18 with TRBJ2-3; D is unclear. This CDR3 region has 13 residues. V was clipped by 6 bases and J by 10 bases, with 17 bases between them. Per the germline V gene, CDR1 is KGHSH and CDR2 is LQKENI. The CDR3 protein is CASSNEESVAQYF. CDR3 nucleotide sequence: TGTGCCAGCTCCAACGAGGAGTCAGTCGCGCAGTATTTT.

The chain recombines TRBV4-3 with TRBJ1-5; tentatively, D is TRBD1 (5 bases). The ends were cut back, 0 bases at V and 8 bases at J, with 17 bases in the middle. The CDR3 is 16 residues long. The germline gives CDR1 LGHNA, CDR2 YSLEER. CDR3 DNA sequence: TGCGCCAGCAGCCAAGACGTGGCGGGACGAACTAAGCCCCAGCATTTT. Its translation is CASSQDVAGRTKPQHF.

This chain connects TRBV5-1 to TRBJ2-3, with 9 bases lining up with TRBD1. CDR1 and CDR2 (germline): SGHRS, YFSETQ. This CDR3 is built from 17 residues. The ends lost 4 bases at V and 2 bases at J; junction bases unmatched: 11. The CDR3 DNA follows: TGCGCCAGCAGCATAGGAACCGGGACAGGGACCACAGATACGCAGTATTTT. Translated: CASSIGTGTGTTDTQYF.

The chain is built from TRBV13 and TRBJ2-3; maybe TRBD2 (5 bases). With 7 bases removed from V and 1 base from J, the gap between germline ends came to 12 bases. CDR3 length: 14 residues. From germline, CDR1 is PRHDT and CDR2 FYEKMQ (reference sequence). Here the CDR3 DNA reads TGTGCCAGCACAGGTTACGGGGGCACAGATACGCAGTATTTT. Protein: CASTGYGGTDTQYF.

In this sample, this clone turned up a few times. V is TRBV2 and J is TRBJ2-1; 12 nucleotides match TRBD2. V lost 3 bases and J lost 3; bases outside the gene matches: 9. The CDR3 loop spans 18 amino acids. Germline lookup yields CDR1 SNHLY and CDR2 FYNNEI. CDR3 coding DNA: TGTGCCAGCAGTGACGTCCCGGGACTAGCGGGCCTCTACAATGAGCAGTTCTTC. This encodes CASSDVPGLAGLYNEQFF.

This clone was observed a few times. The chain couples TRBV4-1 to TRBJ2-3; D might be TRBD1 (5 bases). V lost 3 bases to trimming and J lost 6 bases, with 16 bases between them. The germline V gene has CDR1 MGHRA and CDR2 YSYEKL. The CDR3 consists of 15 residues. The chain's CDR3 is CASSHPGRAPDTQYF. Written as DNA, the CDR3 is TGCGCCAGCAGCCACCCCGGCAGGGCCCCGGATACGCAGTATTTT.

CDR3 in DNA: TGTGCCAGCAGTTTTGACAGGCACAATCAGCCCCAGCATTTT. Protein product: CASSFDRHNQPQHF. The chain couples TRBV6-6 to TRBJ1-5; D might be TRBD1 (6 bases). The CDR3 runs to 14 residues. V gave up 4 bases and J gave up 3 bases, with 10 bases separating them. Germline V lookup: CDR1 MNHNY, CDR2 SVGAGI (reference sequence).

This clone turned up a few times. The genes are TRBV9 and TRBJ1-4; 8 bases match TRBD1. The CDR3 is 15 residues long. V dropped 0 bases and J dropped 10; count of bases not matched to a gene: 8. Germline V gene data show CDR1 as SGDLS and CDR2 as YYNGEE. The CDR3 loop reads CASSVDDRGFGKLFF. In DNA, the CDR3 is TGTGCCAGCAGCGTAGACGACAGGGGATTCGGAAAACTGTTTTTT.

This clone turned up a few times. V is TRBV6-1 and J is TRBJ2-7; D gene uncertain. V lost 3 bases and J lost 3, with 3 bases in between. The CDR3 contains 11 residues. Germline CDR1 reads MNHNS; CDR2 reads SASEGT. DNA for the CDR3: TGTGCCAGCAGTGACCACTACGAGCAGTACTTC. Translation: CASSDHYEQYF.

This clone was detected only a few times. One end of the junction is discordant with germline, which a read error may explain. CDR3 protein: CASSDGQNTEAFF. CDR3 nucleotides: TGTGCTAGCAGCGACGGACAGAACACTGAAGCTTTCTTT. The chain is built from TRBV7-7 and TRBJ1-1; D might be TRBD1 (5 bases). The CDR3 loop spans 13 amino acids. Germline CDR1 SSHAT, CDR2 FNYEAQ (reference sequence). Drawing the rest from reference TRBV7-7 and TRBJ1-1, the complete variable domain is GAGVSQSPRYKVTKRGQDVTLRCDPISSHATLYWYQQALGQGPEFLTYFNYEAQPDKSGLPSDRFSAERPEGSISTLTIQRTEQRDSAMYRCASSDGQNTEAFFGQGTRLTVV.

The V gene is TRBV6-1, the J gene TRBJ1-4; 7 bases fit TRBD1. Trimming took 10 bases from V and 7 from J; bases not matched to a gene: 12. The germline gives CDR1 MNHNS, CDR2 SASEGT. This CDR3 contains 14 residues. CDR3 region: CATLLRQGVEKLFF. CDR3 DNA sequence: TGTGCCACCCTCCTTCGACAGGGTGTTGAAAAACTGTTTTTT.

Note on this clone: In the same sample, other DNA sequences code for this CDR3. The chain uses TRBV5-1 and TRBJ2-3; 8 nucleotides line up with TRBD2. The junction had 1 base not matched to a gene; V was cut back by 0 bases and J by 1 base. The V gene's germline CDR1 is SGHRS and CDR2 YFSETQ. CDR3 length equals 15 residues. CDR3 bases: TGCGCCAGCAGCTTGGCAGCGGGGGGCACAGATACGCAGTATTTT. Its translation is CASSLAAGGTDTQYF.

The chain couples TRBV5-6 to TRBJ1-2, with unresolved D. The CDR3 sequence is 12 residues long. The ends were cut back, 2 bases at V and 8 bases at J, with 10 bases in the middle. CDR1 SGHDT and CDR2 YYEEEE come from the germline V gene. CDR3 nucleotide sequence: TGTGCCAGCAGCTTACTAGGACGGGGCTACACCTTC. Protein: CASSLLGRGYTF.

The chain couples TRBV29-1 to TRBJ2-1; 8 nucleotides agree with TRBD1. The CDR3 loop spans 15 amino acids. The germline V gene encodes CDR1 SQVTM and CDR2 ANQGSEA. After removal of 4 bases from V and 9 bases from J, the junction contained 14 bases not matched to a gene. CDR3 protein: CSVVLGQGLGGEQFF. The CDR3 DNA is TGCAGCGTTGTCCTCGGACAGGGCCTGGGAGGTGAGCAGTTCTTC.